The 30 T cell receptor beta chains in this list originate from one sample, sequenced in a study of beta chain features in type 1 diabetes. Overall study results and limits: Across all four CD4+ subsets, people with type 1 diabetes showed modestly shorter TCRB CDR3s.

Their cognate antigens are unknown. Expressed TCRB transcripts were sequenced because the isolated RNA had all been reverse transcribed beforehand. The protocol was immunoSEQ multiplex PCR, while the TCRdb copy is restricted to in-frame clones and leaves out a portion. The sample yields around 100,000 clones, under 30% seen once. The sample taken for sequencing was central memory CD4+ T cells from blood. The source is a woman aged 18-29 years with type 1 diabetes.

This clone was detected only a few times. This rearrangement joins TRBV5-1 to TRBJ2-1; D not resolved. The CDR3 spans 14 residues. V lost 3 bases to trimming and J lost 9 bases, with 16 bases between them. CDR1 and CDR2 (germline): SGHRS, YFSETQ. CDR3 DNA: TGCGCCAGCAGCTCTGGCTCCTACTACTTTGAGCAGTTCTTC. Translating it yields CASSSGSYYFEQFF.

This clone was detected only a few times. CDR3 residues: CASSLGYGGSSGFNEQFF. CDR3 nucleotides: TGTGCCAGCAGCTTAGGTTATGGCGGCTCCAGCGGCTTCAATGAGCAGTTCTTC. V is TRBV7-2 and J is TRBJ2-1, with a possible D match to TRBD2 (5 bases). Trimming removed 1 base at V and 6 bases at J, with 22 bases between. The CDR3 length is 18 residues. Germline V gene lookup returns CDR1 SGHTA and CDR2 FQGNSA.

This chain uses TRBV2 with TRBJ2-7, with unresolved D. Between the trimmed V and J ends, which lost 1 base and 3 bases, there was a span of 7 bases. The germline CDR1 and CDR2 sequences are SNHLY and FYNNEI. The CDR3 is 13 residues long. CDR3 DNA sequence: TGTGCCAGCAGTGAAGGACACAGCTACGAGCAGTACTTC. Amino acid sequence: CASSEGHSYEQYF. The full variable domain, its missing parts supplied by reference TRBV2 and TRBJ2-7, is EPEVTQTPSHQVTQMGQEVILRCVPISNHLYFYWYRQILGQKVEFLVSFYNNEISEKSEIFDDQFSVERPDGSNFTLKIRSTKLEDSAMYFCASSEGHSYEQYFGPGTRLTVT.

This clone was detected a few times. Here the CDR3 reads CASRPRVYNYGYTF. CDR3 in DNA: TGTGCCAGCAGACCCAGGGTCTATAACTATGGCTACACCTTC. J is TRBJ1-2 and V is TRBV5-6; a weak D match, TRBD1 (5 bases). The CDR3 contains 14 residues. CDR1 SGHDT and CDR2 YYEEEE come from the germline V gene. V was trimmed by 5 bases and J by 1 base, leaving 12 bases between them. Full variable domain (rest looked up from reference TRBV5-6 and TRBJ1-2): DAGVTQSPTHLIKTRGQQVTLRCSPKSGHDTVSWYQQALGQGPQFIFQYYEEEERQRGNFPDRFSGHQFPNYSSELNVNALLLGDSALYLCASRPRVYNYGYTFGSGTRLTVV.

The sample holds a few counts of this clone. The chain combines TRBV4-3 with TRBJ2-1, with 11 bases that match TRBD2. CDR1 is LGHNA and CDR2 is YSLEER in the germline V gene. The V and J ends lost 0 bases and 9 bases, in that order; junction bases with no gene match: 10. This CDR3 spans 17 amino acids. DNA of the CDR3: TGCGCCAGCAGCCAAGAACCACGACTAGCGGGATTGGGTGAGCAGTTCTTC. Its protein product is CASSQEPRLAGLGEQFF.

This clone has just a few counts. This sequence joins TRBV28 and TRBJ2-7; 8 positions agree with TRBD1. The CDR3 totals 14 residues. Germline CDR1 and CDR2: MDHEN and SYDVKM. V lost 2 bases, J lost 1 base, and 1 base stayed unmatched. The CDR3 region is CASSLRQGSYEQYF. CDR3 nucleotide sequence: TGTGCCAGCAGTTTAAGACAGGGGTCCTACGAGCAGTACTTC.

For the CDR3, the DNA is TGTGCCAGTACCCCCCGGGGGAGAGTTGGCTACACCTTC. Translation: CASTPRGRVGYTF. V and J are TRBV19 and TRBJ1-2; perhaps TRBD1 as D (5 bases). Germline V gives CDR1 LNHDA, CDR2 SQIVND (reference sequence). Trimming cost V 7 bases and J 7 bases, with 16 bases left between them. CDR3 length: 13 residues.

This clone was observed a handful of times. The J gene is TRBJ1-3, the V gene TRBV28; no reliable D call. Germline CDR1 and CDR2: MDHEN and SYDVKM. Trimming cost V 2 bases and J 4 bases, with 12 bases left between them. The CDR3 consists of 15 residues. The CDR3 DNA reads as TGTGCCAGCAGTTTAAGTGTGACACTCGGAAACACCATATATTTT. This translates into CASSLSVTLGNTIYF.

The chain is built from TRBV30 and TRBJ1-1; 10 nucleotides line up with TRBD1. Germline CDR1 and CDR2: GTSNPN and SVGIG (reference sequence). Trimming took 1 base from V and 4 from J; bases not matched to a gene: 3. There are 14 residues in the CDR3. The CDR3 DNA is TGTGCCTGGAGTGCGACAGGGGGCGGCACTGAAGCTTTCTTT. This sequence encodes CAWSATGGGTEAFF.

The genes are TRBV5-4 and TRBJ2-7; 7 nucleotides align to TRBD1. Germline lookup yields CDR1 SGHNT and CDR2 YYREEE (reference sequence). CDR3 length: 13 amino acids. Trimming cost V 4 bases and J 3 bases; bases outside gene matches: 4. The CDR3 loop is CASSRTGSYEQYF. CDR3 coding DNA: TGTGCCAGCAGCCGGACAGGTAGCTACGAGCAGTACTTC.

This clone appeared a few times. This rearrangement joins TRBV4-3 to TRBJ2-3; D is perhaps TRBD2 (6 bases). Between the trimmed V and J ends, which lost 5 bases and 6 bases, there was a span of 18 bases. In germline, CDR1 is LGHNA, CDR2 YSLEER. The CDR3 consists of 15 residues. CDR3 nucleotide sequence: TGCGCCAGCAGCAACCGGGACTCTTTGGGCGATACGCAGTATTTT. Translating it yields CASSNRDSLGDTQYF.

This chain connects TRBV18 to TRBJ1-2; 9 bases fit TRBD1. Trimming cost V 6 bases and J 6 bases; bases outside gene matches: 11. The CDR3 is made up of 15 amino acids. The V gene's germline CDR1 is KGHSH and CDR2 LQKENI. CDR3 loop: CASSAQGAQANGYTF. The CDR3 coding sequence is TGTGCCAGCTCGGCACAGGGGGCGCAGGCTAATGGCTACACCTTC.

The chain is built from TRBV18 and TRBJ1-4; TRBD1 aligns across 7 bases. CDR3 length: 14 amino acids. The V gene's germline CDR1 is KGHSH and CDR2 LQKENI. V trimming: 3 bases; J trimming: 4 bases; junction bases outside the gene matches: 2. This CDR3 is CASSPRDSNEKLFF. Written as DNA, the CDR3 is TGTGCCAGCTCACCCCGGGACAGTAATGAAAAACTGTTTTTT. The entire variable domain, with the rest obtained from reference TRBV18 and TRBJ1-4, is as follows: NAGVMQNPRHLVRRRGQEARLRCSPMKGHSHVYWYRQLPEEGLKFMVYLQKENIIDESGMPKERFSAEFPKEGPSILRIQQVVRGDSAAYFCASSPRDSNEKLFFGSGTQLSVL.

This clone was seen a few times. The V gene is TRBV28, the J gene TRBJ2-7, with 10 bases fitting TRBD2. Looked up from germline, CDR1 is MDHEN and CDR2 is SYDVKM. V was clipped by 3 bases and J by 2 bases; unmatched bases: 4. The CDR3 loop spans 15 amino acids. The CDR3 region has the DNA TGTGCCAGCAGTTTTTCAGCGGGAGGGGCCTACGAGCAGTACTTC. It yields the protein CASSFSAGGAYEQYF.

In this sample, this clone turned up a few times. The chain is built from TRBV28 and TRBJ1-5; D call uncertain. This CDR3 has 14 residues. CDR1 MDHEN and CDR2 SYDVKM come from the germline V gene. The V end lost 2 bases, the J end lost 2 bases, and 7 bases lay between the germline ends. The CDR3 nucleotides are TGTGCCAGCAGTTTAAACCAGGGCAATCAGCCCCAGCATTTT. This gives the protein CASSLNQGNQPQHF.

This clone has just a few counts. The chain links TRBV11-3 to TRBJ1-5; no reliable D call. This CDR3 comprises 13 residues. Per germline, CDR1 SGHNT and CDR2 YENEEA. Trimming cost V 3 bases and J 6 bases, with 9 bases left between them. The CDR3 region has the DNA TGTGCCAGCAGCTTCGGAGAGAGTCAGCCCCAGCATTTT. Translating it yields CASSFGESQPQHF.

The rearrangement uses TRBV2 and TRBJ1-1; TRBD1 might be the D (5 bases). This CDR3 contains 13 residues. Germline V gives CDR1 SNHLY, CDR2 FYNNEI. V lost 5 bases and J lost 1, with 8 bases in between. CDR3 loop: CASSTTENTEAFF. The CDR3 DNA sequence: TGTGCCAGCAGTACGACAGAGAACACTGAAGCTTTCTTT.

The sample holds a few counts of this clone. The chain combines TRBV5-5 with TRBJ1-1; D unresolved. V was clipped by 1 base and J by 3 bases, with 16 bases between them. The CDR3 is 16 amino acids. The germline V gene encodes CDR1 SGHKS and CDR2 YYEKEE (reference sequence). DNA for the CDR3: TGTGCCAGCAGCTTGCGTGTTCGAGCCGGGGACACTGAAGCTTTCTTT. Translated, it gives CASSLRVRAGDTEAFF.

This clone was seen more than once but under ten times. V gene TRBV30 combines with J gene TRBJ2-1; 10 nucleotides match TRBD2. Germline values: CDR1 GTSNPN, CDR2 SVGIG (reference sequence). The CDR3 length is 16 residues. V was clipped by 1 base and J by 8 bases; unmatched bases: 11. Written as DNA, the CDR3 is TGTGCCTGGAGTGACCATTCCAGCGGGAGGGGGTATGAGCAGTTCTTC. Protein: CAWSDHSSGRGYEQFF. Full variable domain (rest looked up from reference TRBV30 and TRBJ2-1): SQTIHQWPATLVQPVGSPLSLECTVEGTSNPNLYWYRQAAGRGLQLLFYSVGIGQISSEVPQNLSASRPQDRQFILSSKKLLLSDSGFYLCAWSDHSSGRGYEQFFGPGTRLTVL.

The CDR3, as DNA: TGTGCCACCAGCAGTTGGCGGGGGGAGCTGTTTTTT. This codes for CATSSWRGELFF. The chain carries TRBV15 and TRBJ2-2; D call uncertain. V was trimmed by 3 bases and J by 8 bases, leaving 7 bases between them. From germline, CDR1 is LNHNV and CDR2 YYDKDF (reference sequence). The CDR3 extends over 12 amino acids.

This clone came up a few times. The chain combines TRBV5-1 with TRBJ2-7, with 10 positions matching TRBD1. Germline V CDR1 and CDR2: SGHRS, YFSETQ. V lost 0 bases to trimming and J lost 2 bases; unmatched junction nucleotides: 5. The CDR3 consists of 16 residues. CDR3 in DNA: TGCGCCAGCAGCTTGGCTCCCGGGACAGGGGCCTACGAGCAGTACTTC. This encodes CASSLAPGTGAYEQYF.

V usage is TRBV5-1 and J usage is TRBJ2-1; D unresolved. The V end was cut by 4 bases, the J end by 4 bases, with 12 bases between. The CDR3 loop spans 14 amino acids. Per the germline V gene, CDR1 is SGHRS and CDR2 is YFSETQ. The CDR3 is CASSQQQAYNEQFF. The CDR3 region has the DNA TGCGCCAGCAGCCAACAGCAAGCTTACAATGAGCAGTTCTTC.

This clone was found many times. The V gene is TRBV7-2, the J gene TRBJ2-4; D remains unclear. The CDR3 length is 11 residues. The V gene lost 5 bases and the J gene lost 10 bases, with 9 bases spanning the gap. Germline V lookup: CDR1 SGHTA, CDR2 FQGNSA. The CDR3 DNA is TGTGCCAGCAGCGACCAGAGGATTCAGTACTTC. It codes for CASSDQRIQYF.

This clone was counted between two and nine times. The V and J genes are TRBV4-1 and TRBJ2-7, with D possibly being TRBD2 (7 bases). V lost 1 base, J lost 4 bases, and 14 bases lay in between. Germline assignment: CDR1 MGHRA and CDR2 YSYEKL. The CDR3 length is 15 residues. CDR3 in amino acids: CASSQVGGRLYEQYF. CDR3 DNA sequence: TGCGCCAGCAGCCAAGTCGGGGGGCGATTATACGAGCAGTACTTC.

CDR3 sequence reads: CATSRRAAGGPDTQYF. The DNA for the CDR3 is TGTGCCACCAGCAGAAGGGCAGCGGGAGGGCCGGATACGCAGTATTTT. The chain combines TRBV15 with TRBJ2-3; TRBD2 matches at 10 bases. This CDR3 has 16 residues. J lost 6 bases, V lost 2 bases, and 8 bases had no gene match. Germline assignment: CDR1 LNHNV and CDR2 YYDKDF (reference sequence).

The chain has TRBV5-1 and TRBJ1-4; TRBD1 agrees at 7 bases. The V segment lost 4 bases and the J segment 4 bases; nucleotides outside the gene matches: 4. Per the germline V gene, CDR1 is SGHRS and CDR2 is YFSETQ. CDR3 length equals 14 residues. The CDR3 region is CASSAGQNNEKLFF. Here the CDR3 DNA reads TGCGCCAGCAGCGCGGGACAGAATAATGAAAAACTGTTTTTT.

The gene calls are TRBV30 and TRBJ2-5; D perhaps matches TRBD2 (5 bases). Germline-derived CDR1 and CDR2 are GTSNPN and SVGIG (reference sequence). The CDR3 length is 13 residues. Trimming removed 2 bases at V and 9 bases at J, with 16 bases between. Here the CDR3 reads CAWSYGLPPAQYF. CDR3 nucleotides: TGTGCCTGGAGTTACGGACTCCCCCCGGCCCAGTACTTC.

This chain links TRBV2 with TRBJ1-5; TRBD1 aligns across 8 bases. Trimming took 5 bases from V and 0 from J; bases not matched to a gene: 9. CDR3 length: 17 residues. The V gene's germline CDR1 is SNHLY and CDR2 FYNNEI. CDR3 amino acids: CASSYRTGINSNQPQHF. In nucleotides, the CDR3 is TGTGCCAGCAGTTATAGGACAGGGATCAATAGCAATCAGCCCCAGCATTTT.

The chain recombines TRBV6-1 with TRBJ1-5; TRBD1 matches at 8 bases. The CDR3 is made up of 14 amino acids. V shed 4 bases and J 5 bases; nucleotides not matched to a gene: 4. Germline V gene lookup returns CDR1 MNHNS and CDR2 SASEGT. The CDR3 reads CASSGAGGDQPQHF. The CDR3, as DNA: TGTGCCAGCAGTGGGGCAGGGGGCGATCAGCCCCAGCATTTT.

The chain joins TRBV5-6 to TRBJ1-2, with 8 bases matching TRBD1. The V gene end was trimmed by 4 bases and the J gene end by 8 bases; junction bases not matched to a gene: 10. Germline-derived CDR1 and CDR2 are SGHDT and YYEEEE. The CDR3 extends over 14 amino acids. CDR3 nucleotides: TGTGCCAGCAGCAAGACAGGGGTCGTAGGCGGCTACACCTTC. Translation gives CASSKTGVVGGYTF.